The entry below describes one T cell receptor (beta chain). In the original workflow: Nucleated cell number was recorded as an estimate derived from reference gene primer amplification. Data came from immunoSEQ multiplex PCR; TCRdb stores just in-frame clones and leaves some out. That table furnishes V, J and clone size, whereas the DNA furnished D and trimming. Among around 130,000 clones, 84% were seen once, and the ten largest hold 3.4%. V lost 4 bases and J lost 7, with 10 bases in between. The germline V gene encodes CDR1 SQVTM and CDR2 ANQGSEA. The CDR3 runs 12 residues. This specimen comes from a study of blood T cell repertoires in COVID-19. Study as a whole: Researchers got acute and convalescent COVID-19 samples from the United States, Italy and Spain. PBMCs, B-cell-depleted T cells, or T cells were the source of the cDNA or gDNA that made up the material.

Material for sequencing was PBMCs or T cells enriched from blood (not recorded which). This clonotype was sampled from a woman in her forties or fifties with acute COVID-19. The genes are TRBV29-1 and TRBJ1-4; D might be TRBD1 (5 bases). The CDR3 sequence: CSVAGGGEKLFF. The CDR3 region has the DNA TGCAGCGTTGCGGGGGGGGGTGAAAAACTGTTTTTT.